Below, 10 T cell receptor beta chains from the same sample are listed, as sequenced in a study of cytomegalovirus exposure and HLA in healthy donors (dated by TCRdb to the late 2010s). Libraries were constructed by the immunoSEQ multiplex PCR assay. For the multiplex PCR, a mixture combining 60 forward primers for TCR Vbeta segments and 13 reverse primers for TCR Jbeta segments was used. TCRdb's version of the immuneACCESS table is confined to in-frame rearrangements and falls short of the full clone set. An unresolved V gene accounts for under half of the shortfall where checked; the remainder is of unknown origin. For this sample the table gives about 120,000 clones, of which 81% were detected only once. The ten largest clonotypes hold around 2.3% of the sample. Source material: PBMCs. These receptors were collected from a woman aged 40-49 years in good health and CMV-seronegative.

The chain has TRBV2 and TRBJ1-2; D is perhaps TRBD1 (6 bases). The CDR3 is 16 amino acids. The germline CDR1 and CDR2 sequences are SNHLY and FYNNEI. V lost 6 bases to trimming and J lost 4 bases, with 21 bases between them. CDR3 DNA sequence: TGTGCCAGCAGCGAATCTGACGTATCGACAGGCTATGGCTACACCTTC. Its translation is CASSESDVSTGYGYTF.

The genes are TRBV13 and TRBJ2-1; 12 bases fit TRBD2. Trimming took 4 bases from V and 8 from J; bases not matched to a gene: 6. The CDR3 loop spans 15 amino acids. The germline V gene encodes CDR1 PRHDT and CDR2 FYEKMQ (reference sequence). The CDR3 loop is CASSSTSGGKDEQFF. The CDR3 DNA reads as TGTGCCAGCAGCTCGACTAGCGGGGGAAAGGATGAGCAGTTCTTC. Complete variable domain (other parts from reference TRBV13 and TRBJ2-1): AAGVIQSPRHLIKEKRETATLKCYPIPRHDTVYWYQQGPGQDPQFLISFYEKMQSDKGSIPDRFSAQQFSDYHSELNMSSLELGDSALYFCASSSTSGGKDEQFFGPGTRLTVL.

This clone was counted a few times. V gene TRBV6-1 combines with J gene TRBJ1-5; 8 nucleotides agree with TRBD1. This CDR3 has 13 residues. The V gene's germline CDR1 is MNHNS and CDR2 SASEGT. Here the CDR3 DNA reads TGTGTAAGTGGCTCAGGGGGCAGCCAGCCCCAGCATTTT. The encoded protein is CVSGSGGSQPQHF.

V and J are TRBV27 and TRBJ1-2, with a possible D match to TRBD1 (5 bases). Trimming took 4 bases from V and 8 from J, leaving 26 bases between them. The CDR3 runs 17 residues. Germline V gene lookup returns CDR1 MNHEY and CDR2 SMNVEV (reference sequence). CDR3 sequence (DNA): TGTGCCAGCAGTTCTGTACAGGATAATTTAAGGGTTCGGGGCTACACCTTC. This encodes CASSSVQDNLRVRGYTF.

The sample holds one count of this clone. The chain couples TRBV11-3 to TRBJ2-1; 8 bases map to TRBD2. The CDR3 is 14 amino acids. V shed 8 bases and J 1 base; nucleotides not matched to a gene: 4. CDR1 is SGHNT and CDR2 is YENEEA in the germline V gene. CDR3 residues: CASAPGGSYNEQFF. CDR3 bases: TGTGCCAGCGCACCGGGAGGGTCCTACAATGAGCAGTTCTTC.

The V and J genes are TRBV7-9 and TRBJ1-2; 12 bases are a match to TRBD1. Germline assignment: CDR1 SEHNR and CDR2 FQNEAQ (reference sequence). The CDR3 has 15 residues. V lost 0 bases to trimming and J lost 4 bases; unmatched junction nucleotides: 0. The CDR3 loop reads CASSLAGQGAYGYTF. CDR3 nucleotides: TGTGCCAGCAGCTTAGCGGGACAGGGGGCCTATGGCTACACCTTC. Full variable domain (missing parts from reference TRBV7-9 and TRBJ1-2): DTGVSQNPRHKITKRGQNVTFRCDPISEHNRLYWYRQTLGQGPEFLTYFQNEAQLEKSRLLSDRFSAERPKGSFSTLEIQRTEQGDSAMYLCASSLAGQGAYGYTFGSGTRLTVV.

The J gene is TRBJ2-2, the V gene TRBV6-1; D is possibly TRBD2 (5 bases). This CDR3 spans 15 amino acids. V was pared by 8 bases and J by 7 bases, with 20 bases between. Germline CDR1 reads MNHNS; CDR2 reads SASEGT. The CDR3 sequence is CASEQSGVGIGELFF. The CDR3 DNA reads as TGTGCCAGCGAGCAGAGTGGGGTCGGGATCGGGGAGCTGTTTTTT.

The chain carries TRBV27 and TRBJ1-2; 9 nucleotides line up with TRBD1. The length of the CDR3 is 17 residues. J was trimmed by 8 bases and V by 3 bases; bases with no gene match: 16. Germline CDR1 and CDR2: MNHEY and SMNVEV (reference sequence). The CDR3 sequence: CASSFLRPIGTGSGYTF. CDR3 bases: TGTGCCAGCAGTTTTTTAAGGCCCATCGGGACAGGGAGCGGCTACACCTTC.

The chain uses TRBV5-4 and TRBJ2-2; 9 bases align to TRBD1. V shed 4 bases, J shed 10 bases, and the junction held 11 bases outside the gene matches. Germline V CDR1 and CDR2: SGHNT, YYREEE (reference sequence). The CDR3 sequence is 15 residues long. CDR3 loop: CASSHTGQGLVELFF. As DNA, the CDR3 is TGTGCCAGCAGCCATACTGGACAGGGGCTAGTGGAGCTGTTTTTT.

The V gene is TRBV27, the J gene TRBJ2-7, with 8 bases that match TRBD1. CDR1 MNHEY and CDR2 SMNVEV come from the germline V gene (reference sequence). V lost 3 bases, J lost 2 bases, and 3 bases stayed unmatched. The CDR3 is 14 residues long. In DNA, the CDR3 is TGTGCCAGCAGTTTCGACAGGGGACCCTACGAGCAGTACTTC. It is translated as CASSFDRGPYEQYF.